This T cell receptor (beta chain) is drawn from a study of cytomegalovirus exposure and HLA in healthy donors. Across the whole study: Earlier, 95 million to 130 million unique TCR beta sequences were recovered from roughly 170 million T cells by an analysis. Counted in an early data release were 85 million or so unique TCRs from HLA-typed donors.

PCR used 60 Vbeta primers and 13 Jbeta primers. Only in-frame clones appear in the TCRdb table, and some are missing; sequencing was by immunoSEQ multiplex PCR. The sample yields 95,000 to 150,000 clones, 66% seen once. Points on this clone: Its antigen is not known.

This CDR3 contains 15 residues. The germline V gene has CDR1 MNHEY and CDR2 SVGAGI. The ends were cut back, 0 bases at V and 1 base at J, with 9 bases in the middle. Study-level results: The study carried out a later analysis of TCR beta sequences. It associated 15,000 to 20,000 of them with specific HLA alleles at a false discovery rate of 0.05. In a later analysis, V- and J-gene trimming of beta chains associated with a DCLRE1C missense variant, replicated independently.

This clonotype was obtained from a man between 18 and 29 years old in good health and CMV-seronegative. The chain links TRBV6-5 to TRBJ2-5; perhaps TRBD1 as D (5 bases). Material: PBMCs. The CDR3 DNA follows: TGTGCCAGCAGTTACTCAGGGGCCAGCCAAGAGACCCAGTACTTC. Amino acid sequence: CASSYSGASQETQYF.